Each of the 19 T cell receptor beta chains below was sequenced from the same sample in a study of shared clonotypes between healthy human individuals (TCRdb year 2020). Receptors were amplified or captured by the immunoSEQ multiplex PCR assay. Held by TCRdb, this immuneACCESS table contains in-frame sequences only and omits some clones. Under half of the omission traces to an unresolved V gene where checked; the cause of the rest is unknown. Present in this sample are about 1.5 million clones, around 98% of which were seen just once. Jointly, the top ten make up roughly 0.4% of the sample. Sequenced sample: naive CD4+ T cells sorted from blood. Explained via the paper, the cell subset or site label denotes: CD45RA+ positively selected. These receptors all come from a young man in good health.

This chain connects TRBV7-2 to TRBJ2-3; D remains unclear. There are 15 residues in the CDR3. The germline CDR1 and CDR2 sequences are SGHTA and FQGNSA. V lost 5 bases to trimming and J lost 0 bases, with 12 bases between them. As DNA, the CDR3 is TGTGCCAGCAGCCCCCTGGAAACTAGCACAGATACGCAGTATTTT. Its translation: CASSPLETSTDTQYF.

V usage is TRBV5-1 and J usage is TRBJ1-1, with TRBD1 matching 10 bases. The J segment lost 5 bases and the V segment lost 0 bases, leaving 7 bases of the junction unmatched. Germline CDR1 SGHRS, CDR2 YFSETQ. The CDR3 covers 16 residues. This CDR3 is CASSLDIWDRGTEAFF. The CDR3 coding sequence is TGCGCCAGCAGCTTGGATATTTGGGACAGGGGAACTGAAGCTTTCTTT.

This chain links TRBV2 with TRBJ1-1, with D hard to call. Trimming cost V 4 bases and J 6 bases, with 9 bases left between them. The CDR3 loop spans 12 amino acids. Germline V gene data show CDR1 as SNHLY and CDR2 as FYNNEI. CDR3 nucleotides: TGTGCCAGCAGTGCGGAATTCCCTGAAGCTTTCTTT. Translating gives CASSAEFPEAFF. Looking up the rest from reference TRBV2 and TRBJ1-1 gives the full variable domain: EPEVTQTPSHQVTQMGQEVILRCVPISNHLYFYWYRQILGQKVEFLVSFYNNEISEKSEIFDDQFSVERPDGSNFTLKIRSTKLEDSAMYFCASSAEFPEAFFGQGTRLTVV.

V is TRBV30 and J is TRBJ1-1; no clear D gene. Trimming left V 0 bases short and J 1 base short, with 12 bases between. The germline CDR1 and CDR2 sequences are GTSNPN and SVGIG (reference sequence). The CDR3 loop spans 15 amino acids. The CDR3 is CAWSVGGNKNTEAFF. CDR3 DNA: TGTGCCTGGAGTGTAGGAGGGAATAAGAACACTGAAGCTTTCTTT.

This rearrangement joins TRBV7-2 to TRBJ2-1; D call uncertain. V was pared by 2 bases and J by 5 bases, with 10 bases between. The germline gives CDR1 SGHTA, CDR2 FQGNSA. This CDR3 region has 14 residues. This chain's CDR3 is CASSLLGRDNEQFF. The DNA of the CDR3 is TGTGCCAGCAGCTTATTAGGACGAGACAATGAGCAGTTCTTC.

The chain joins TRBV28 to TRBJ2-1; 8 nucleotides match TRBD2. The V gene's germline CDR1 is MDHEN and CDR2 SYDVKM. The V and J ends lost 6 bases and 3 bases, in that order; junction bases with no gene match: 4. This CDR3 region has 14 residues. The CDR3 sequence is CASSSGGVYNEQFF. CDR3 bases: TGTGCCAGCAGCTCGGGGGGGGTCTACAATGAGCAGTTCTTC.

The CDR3 reads CASSLGDRPGTEAFF. Written as DNA, the CDR3 is TGTGCCAGCAGCCTTGGGGACAGGCCTGGGACTGAAGCTTTCTTT. This chain joins TRBV21-1 and TRBJ1-1; TRBD1 is the table's D call, not checked against the DNA. TRBV21-1 is marked as a pseudogene. The CDR3 is 15 residues long.

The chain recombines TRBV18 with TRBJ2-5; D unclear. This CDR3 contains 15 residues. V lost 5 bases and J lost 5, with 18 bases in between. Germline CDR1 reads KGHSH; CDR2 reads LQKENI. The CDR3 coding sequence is TGTGCCAGCTCAGCCACCGGGCCTACGGTGGAGACCCAGTACTTC. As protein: CASSATGPTVETQYF.

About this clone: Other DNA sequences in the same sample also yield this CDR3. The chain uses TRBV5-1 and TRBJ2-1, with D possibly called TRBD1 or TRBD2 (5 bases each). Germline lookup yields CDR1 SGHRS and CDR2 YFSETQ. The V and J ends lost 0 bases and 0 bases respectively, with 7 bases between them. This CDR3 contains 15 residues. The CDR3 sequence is CASSLEGSSYNEQFF. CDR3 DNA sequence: TGCGCCAGCAGCTTGGAGGGGAGCTCCTACAATGAGCAGTTCTTC.

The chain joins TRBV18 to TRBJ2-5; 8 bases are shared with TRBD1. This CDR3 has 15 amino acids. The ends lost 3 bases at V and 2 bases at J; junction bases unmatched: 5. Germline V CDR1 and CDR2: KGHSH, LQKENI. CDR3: CASSPRDRGQETQYF. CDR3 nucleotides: TGTGCCAGCTCACCCCGAGACAGGGGACAAGAGACCCAGTACTTC.

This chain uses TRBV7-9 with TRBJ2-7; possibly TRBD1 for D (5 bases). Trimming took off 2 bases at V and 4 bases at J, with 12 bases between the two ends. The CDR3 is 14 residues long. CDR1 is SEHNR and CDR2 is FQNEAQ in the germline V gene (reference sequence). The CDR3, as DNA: TGTGCCAGCAGCTTACAGGGCCCAAAATACGAGCAGTACTTC. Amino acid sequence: CASSLQGPKYEQYF.

The CDR3 DNA reads TGTGCCATCAGTGATAGGGTCAGGGGCTCCTACGAGCAGTACTTC. Translating gives CAISDRVRGSYEQYF. The rearrangement uses TRBV10-3 and TRBJ2-7, with D perhaps TRBD1 (6 bases). This CDR3 comprises 15 residues. Germline V gene sequence: CDR1 ENHRY, CDR2 SYGVKD. The ends were cut back, 3 bases at V and 0 bases at J, with 12 bases in the middle.

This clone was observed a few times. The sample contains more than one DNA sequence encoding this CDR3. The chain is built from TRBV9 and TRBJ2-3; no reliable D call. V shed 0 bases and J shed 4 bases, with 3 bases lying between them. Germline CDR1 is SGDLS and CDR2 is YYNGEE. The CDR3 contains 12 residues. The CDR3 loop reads CASSVVADTQYF. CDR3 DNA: TGTGCCAGCAGCGTAGTGGCAGATACGCAGTATTTT.

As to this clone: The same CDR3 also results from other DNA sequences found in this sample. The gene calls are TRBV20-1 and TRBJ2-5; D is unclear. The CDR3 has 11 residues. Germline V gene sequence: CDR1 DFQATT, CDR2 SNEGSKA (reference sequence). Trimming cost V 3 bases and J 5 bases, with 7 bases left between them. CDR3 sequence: CSARGGETQYF. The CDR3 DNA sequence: TGCAGTGCTAGGGGTGGGGAGACCCAGTACTTC.

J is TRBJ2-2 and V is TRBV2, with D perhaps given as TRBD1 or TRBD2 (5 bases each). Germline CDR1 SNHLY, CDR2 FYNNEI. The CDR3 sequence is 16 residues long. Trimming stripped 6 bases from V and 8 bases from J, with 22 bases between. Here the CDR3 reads CASRKGRGESKGELFF. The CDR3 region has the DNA TGTGCCAGCAGGAAAGGACGGGGCGAGTCGAAGGGGGAGCTGTTTTTT.

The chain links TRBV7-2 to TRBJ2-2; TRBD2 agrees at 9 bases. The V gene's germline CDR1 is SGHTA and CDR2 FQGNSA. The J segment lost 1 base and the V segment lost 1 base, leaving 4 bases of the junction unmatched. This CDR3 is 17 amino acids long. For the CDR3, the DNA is TGTGCCAGCAGCTTAGGCTCTAGCGGGGTGAACACCGGGGAGCTGTTTTTT. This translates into CASSLGSSGVNTGELFF.

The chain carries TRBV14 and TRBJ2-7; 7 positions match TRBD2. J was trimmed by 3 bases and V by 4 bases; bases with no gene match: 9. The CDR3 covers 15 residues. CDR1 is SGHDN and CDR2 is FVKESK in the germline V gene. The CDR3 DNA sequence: TGTGCCAGCAGCCGGGGCCGGGAGGACTTCTACGAGCAGTACTTC. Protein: CASSRGREDFYEQYF.

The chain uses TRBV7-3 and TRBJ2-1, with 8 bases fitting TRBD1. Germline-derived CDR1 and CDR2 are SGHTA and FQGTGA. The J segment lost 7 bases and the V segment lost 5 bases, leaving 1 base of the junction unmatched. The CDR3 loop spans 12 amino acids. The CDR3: CASSRDRNEQFF. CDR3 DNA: TGTGCCAGCAGCAGGGACAGGAATGAGCAGTTCTTC.

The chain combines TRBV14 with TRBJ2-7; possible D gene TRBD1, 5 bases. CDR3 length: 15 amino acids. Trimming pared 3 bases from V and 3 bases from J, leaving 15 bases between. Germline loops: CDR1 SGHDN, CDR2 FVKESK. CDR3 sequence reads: CASSHAGAQDYEQYF. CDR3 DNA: TGTGCCAGCAGCCACGCTGGGGCACAAGACTACGAGCAGTACTTC.